This T cell receptor (beta chain) was obtained from a study of early T cells in non-severe SARS-CoV-2 infection. Study at large: Alpha and beta chains were unpaired, from unsorted whole-blood bulk RNA.

The V end was cut by 5 bases, the J end by 7 bases, with 18 bases between. Germline values: CDR1 MNHNS, CDR2 SASEGT. The CDR3 has 15 residues. In its sample, this clonotype was seen many times. TCRdb redid the calling of the 5' RACE reads with MiXCR, one entry per CDR3 protein. The sample lists over 75,000 distinct CDR3 sequences, 15% occurring once. The receptor comes from an adult who was a healthcare worker with PCR-confirmed SARS-CoV-2 infection or an uninfected control (not recorded which). The chain is built from TRBV6-1 and TRBJ2-1; possibly TRBD2 for D (7 bases). Sequencing was done on a sample of whole blood. For the CDR3, the DNA is TGTGCCAGCAGTAATCACGGGGGGCGCAGGAATGAGCAGTTCTTC. This encodes CASSNHGGRRNEQFF.